This T cell receptor beta chain is from a study of cytomegalovirus exposure and HLA in healthy donors. Trimming took 0 bases from V and 14 from J, leaving 20 bases between them. This CDR3 comprises 14 residues. Germline CDR1 reads GTSNPN; CDR2 reads SVGIG (reference sequence). As concerns this clone: The antigen is undetermined.

Primers included in the PCR were 60 Vbeta and 13 Jbeta primers. Here immunoSEQ multiplex PCR was the method, and the copy in TCRdb shows in-frame clones only, minus some. This table has about 92,000 clones, 60% to 80% appearing once. Study results and caveats: Segments of the TCR beta V type were, in most cases, productive about 87% or about 30% of the time in an earlier analysis. Around 160 TCR beta chains were listed as cytomegalovirus-associated.

Material: PBMCs. The TCR originated in a man aged 50-60 years in good health and CMV-seropositive. The rearrangement links TRBV30 to TRBJ2-1; possibly TRBD1 for D (8 bases). The CDR3 sequence: CAWSVHGGRTGKFF. The DNA for the CDR3 is TGTGCCTGGAGTGTCCACGGGGGGCGGACAGGGAAGTTCTTC.